This T cell receptor (beta chain) was obtained from a study of neurological immune-mediated disorders. The CDR3 extends over 12 amino acids. Germline CDR1 is SGHRS and CDR2 is YFSETQ. Trimming pared 1 base from V and 7 bases from J, leaving 8 bases between. MiXCR was run by TCRdb on the 5' RACE reads, yielding one entry per CDR3 protein. Of approximately 30,000 distinct CDR3 sequences listed, under 30% are singletons. Input was around 1 million sorted T cells, either CD4+ or CD8+. Study-level results: Across subjects, no CDR3 amino acid sequence appeared in expanded clones of more than one subject, a finding that suggested private repertoires in all groups.

This clonotype was seen repeatedly, ten times or more. Its antigen is as yet unknown. The material sequenced was CD4+ T cells from blood. The TCR comes from a man over 45 with HTLV-1-associated myelopathy (HAM/TSP). The chain uses TRBV5-1 and TRBJ1-1; D perhaps matches TRBD1 (6 bases). The CDR3 here is CASSLTDSEAFF. Written as DNA, the CDR3 is TGCGCCAGCAGCTTGACGGACAGTGAAGCTTTCTTT.